What follows describes a single T cell receptor beta chain. Measured with immunoSEQ multiplex PCR; TCRdb has only the in-frame clones, and not every one. Found here are 150,000 to 200,000 clones, about nine tenths of them singletons; the top ten hold about 1.6%. The data originate from a study of control samples from healthy donors and cancer patients. Germline values: CDR1 KGHDR, CDR2 SFDVKD. V shed 4 bases, J shed 4 bases, and the junction held 6 bases outside the gene matches. This CDR3 has 16 residues. This receptor was obtained from a woman under 40 in good health. The chain recombines TRBV24-1 with TRBJ2-5; 12 positions match TRBD2. Material: blood. For the CDR3, the DNA is TGTGCCACCAGTGACCCGACTAGCGGGAGAGGAGAGACCCAGTACTTC. This sequence encodes CATSDPTSGRGETQYF.